Shown below are 24 T cell receptor beta chains from a single sample sequenced in a study of human T cells and chemical hapten exposure. TCRdb analysed the RACE reads with MiXCR anew, one entry per CDR3 protein. This sample has some 74,000 distinct CDR3 sequences, with approximately 12% found just once. Time point noted: patch test 3, about 24 weeks after DPC sensitization. Treatment given: therapeutic diphenylcyclopropenone sensitization with weekly scalp DPC. This sample comprised whole blood, obtained in connection with sensitization to the hapten diphenylcyclopropenone (DPC). The receptors were gathered from a woman between 45 and 65 years old with alopecia areata. Some clones in this sample may be carry-over from other donors' samples.

The V call is TRBV12-5, the J call TRBJ2-7; D gene ambiguous. The CDR3 has 12 amino acids. The germline gives CDR1 LGHNT, CDR2 FRNRAP. V was clipped by 3 bases and J by 4 bases, with 7 bases between them. Written as DNA, the CDR3 is TGTGCTAGTGGTTTAGTCCGATACGAGCAGTACTTC. It codes for CASGLVRYEQYF.

This clonotype came up many times. The chain recombines TRBV20-1 with TRBJ1-5, with no clear D. The V and J ends lost 0 bases and 0 bases respectively, with 12 bases between them. CDR1 DFQATT and CDR2 SNEGSKA come from the germline V gene (reference sequence). CDR3 size: 16 residues. This CDR3 reads CSARDNRIHSNQPQHF. The CDR3 DNA follows: TGCAGTGCTAGAGATAATCGGATCCATAGCAATCAGCCCCAGCATTTT.

This clonotype was detected a few times. This chain joins TRBV6-5 and TRBJ1-1; D is undetermined. The germline V gene encodes CDR1 MNHEY and CDR2 SVGAGI. Trimming shortened V by 0 bases and J by 10 bases, and 15 bases separated the two germline ends. There are 14 residues in the CDR3. Here the CDR3 reads CASSYSTRIEGAFF. The CDR3 DNA follows: TGTGCCAGCAGTTACTCGACTAGGATTGAGGGAGCTTTCTTT.

This clonotype was seen more than once but under ten times. The rearrangement uses TRBV5-1 and TRBJ2-2, with D perhaps matching TRBD2 (5 bases). The V gene lost 2 bases and the J gene lost 6 bases, with 5 bases spanning the gap. From germline, CDR1 is SGHRS and CDR2 YFSETQ. The CDR3 is 12 amino acids. This CDR3 is CASSFGAGELFF. CDR3 nucleotides: TGCGCCAGCAGCTTCGGGGCCGGGGAGCTGTTTTTT. Based on the CDR3 plus reference TRBV5-1 and TRBJ2-2, the full variable domain is KAGVTQTPRYLIKTRGQQVTLSCSPISGHRSVSWYQQTPGQGLQFLFEYFSETQRNKGNFPGRFSGRQFSNSRSEMNVSTLELGDSALYLCASSFGAGELFFGEGSRLTVL.

This clonotype has at least ten counts. The CDR3 sequence is CASSTPGAGELFF. The CDR3 DNA reads TGTGCCAGCAGCACCCCTGGGGCCGGGGAGCTGTTTTTT. This chain connects TRBV7-8 to TRBJ2-2; D gene uncertain. The CDR3 extends over 13 amino acids. The ends were cut back, 5 bases at V and 6 bases at J, with 10 bases in the middle. Germline CDR1 SGHVS, CDR2 FQNEAQ.

Only a few counts were recorded for this clonotype. V usage is TRBV7-8 and J usage is TRBJ2-3; 8 bases match TRBD1. The V segment lost 5 bases and the J segment 4 bases; nucleotides outside the gene matches: 5. Per germline, CDR1 SGHVS and CDR2 FQNEAQ. The CDR3 sequence is 14 residues long. The DNA of the CDR3 is TGTGCCAGCAGCCCCCAACAGGGGGCAGATACGCAGTATTTT. Translation: CASSPQQGADTQYF.

This clonotype was counted many times. The rearrangement links TRBV29-1 to TRBJ2-5; D gene unclear. Germline loops: CDR1 SQVTM, CDR2 ANQGSEA. Trimming cost V 6 bases and J 4 bases, with 18 bases left between them. CDR3 size: 14 residues. CDR3 loop: CSVASKGNRETQYF. CDR3 coding DNA: TGCAGCGTCGCCTCCAAAGGGAACAGAGAGACCCAGTACTTC.

The genes are TRBV27 and TRBJ2-5; TRBD2 matches at 8 bases. Looked up from germline, CDR1 is MNHEY and CDR2 is SMNVEV (reference sequence). The CDR3 is 16 residues long. V shed 3 bases, J shed 5 bases, and the junction held 11 bases outside the gene matches. The CDR3 DNA reads TGTGCCAGCAGTTTCCGAACTAGCGGAGTCAGGGAGACCCAGTACTTC. Translating it yields CASSFRTSGVRETQYF.

V usage is TRBV5-6 and J usage is TRBJ2-5; D possibly corresponds to TRBD1 (6 bases). V lost 4 bases to trimming and J lost 3 bases, with 16 bases between them. The CDR3 extends over 15 amino acids. Germline CDR1 is SGHDT and CDR2 is YYEEEE. The CDR3 sequence is CASSGGQNRKETQYF. The CDR3 DNA sequence: TGTGCCAGCAGCGGCGGACAGAACAGGAAAGAGACCCAGTACTTC.

This clonotype has at least ten counts. This chain connects TRBV14 to TRBJ2-7, with D maybe TRBD2 (6 bases). Trimming took 4 bases from V and 4 from J, leaving 20 bases between them. There are 16 residues in the CDR3. Germline CDR1 and CDR2: SGHDN and FVKESK. In DNA form, the CDR3 reads TGTGCCAGCAGCCCGCTGACACCAAACGGGGGTTACGAGCAGTACTTC. Translated, it gives CASSPLTPNGGYEQYF.

The chain's CDR3 is CSVGVLGNQPQHF. CDR3 DNA sequence: TGCAGCGTTGGGGTCCTTGGAAATCAGCCCCAGCATTTT. The chain carries TRBV29-1 and TRBJ1-5; D remains ambiguous. Trimming removed 4 bases at V and 4 bases at J, with 11 bases between. CDR1 is SQVTM and CDR2 is ANQGSEA in the germline V gene. The CDR3 is made up of 13 amino acids.

This clonotype was seen more than once but under ten times. This sequence joins TRBV11-1 and TRBJ2-2; D is possibly TRBD2 (5 bases). The CDR3 is 14 amino acids. Trimming removed 3 bases from V and 4 bases from J, with 9 bases in between. CDR1 SGHAT and CDR2 FQDESV come from the germline V gene (reference sequence). CDR3 sequence (DNA): TGTGCCAGCAGCTTCGGACTTCTCACCGGGGAGCTGTTTTTT. Its translation: CASSFGLLTGELFF. The variable domain in full, with the rest retrieved from reference TRBV11-1 and TRBJ2-2, is EAEVAQSPRYKITEKSQAVAFWCDPISGHATLYWYRQILGQGPELLVQFQDESVVDDSQLPKDRFSAERLKGVDSTLKIQPAELGDSAMYLCASSFGLLTGELFFGEGSRLTVL.

In its sample, this clonotype was seen many times. V and J are TRBV29-1 and TRBJ1-1; a weak D match, TRBD1 (5 bases). Trimming pared 7 bases from V and 0 bases from J, leaving 12 bases between. Per the germline V gene, CDR1 is SQVTM and CDR2 is ANQGSEA. This CDR3 has 13 amino acids. The CDR3 DNA reads as TGCAGCGCTAGGGACGGTATGAACACTGAAGCTTTCTTT. As protein: CSARDGMNTEAFF. Drawing the rest from reference TRBV29-1 and TRBJ1-1, the complete variable domain is SAVISQKPSRDICQRGTSLTIQCQVDSQVTMMFWYRQQPGQSLTLIATANQGSEATYESGFVIDKFPISRPNLTFSTLTVSNMSPEDSSIYLCSARDGMNTEAFFGQGTRLTVV.

Only a few counts were recorded for this clonotype. The chain has TRBV15 and TRBJ2-5; 7 bases map to TRBD1. Per germline, CDR1 LNHNV and CDR2 YYDKDF (reference sequence). The length of the CDR3 is 14 residues. Germline trimming cut 0 bases from V and 5 bases from J; bases unmatched to any gene: 3. CDR3 in DNA: TGTGCCACCAGCAGAGAGAGGGGGCGGGAGACCCAGTACTTC. It yields the protein CATSRERGRETQYF.

This clonotype was counted only a few times. The rearrangement joins TRBV6-1 to TRBJ1-2, with D perhaps matching TRBD1 (5 bases). The CDR3 spans 14 residues. Germline-derived CDR1 and CDR2 are MNHNS and SASEGT. V lost 4 bases and J 0 bases, leaving 9 bases between the germline ends. CDR3 nucleotide sequence: TGTGCCAGCAGTGTGGGGGGGTCTAACTATGGCTACACCTTC. Encoded protein: CASSVGGSNYGYTF.

This clonotype was counted only a few times. The V gene is TRBV5-1, the J gene TRBJ2-3; 7 bases align to TRBD2. V trimming: 0 bases; J trimming: 1 base; junction bases outside the gene matches: 5. The CDR3 runs 16 residues. Per the germline V gene, CDR1 is SGHRS and CDR2 is YFSETQ. CDR3 bases: TGCGCCAGCAGCTTGGGGGACTACCAACGCACAGATACGCAGTATTTT. It specifies CASSLGDYQRTDTQYF.

This clonotype was detected a few times. The rearrangement links TRBV5-4 to TRBJ2-7, with TRBD2 matching 9 bases. CDR1 is SGHNT, CDR2 YYREEE, per germline (reference sequence). The CDR3 length is 14 residues. Trimming at V came to 3 bases and at J to 3 bases, leaving 4 bases not matched to a gene. The chain's CDR3 is CASSSGTSSYEQYF. The CDR3 DNA is TGTGCCAGCAGCTCCGGGACTAGCAGCTACGAGCAGTACTTC.

This clonotype was seen repeatedly, ten times or more. The chain couples TRBV29-1 to TRBJ1-1; tentatively, D is TRBD1 (6 bases). The CDR3 is 11 amino acids. The V gene lost 6 bases and the J gene lost 5 bases, with 10 bases spanning the gap. CDR1 and CDR2 (germline): SQVTM, ANQGSEA. CDR3 in amino acids: CSVGGGTEAFF. CDR3 bases: TGCAGCGTGGGAGGGGGGACTGAAGCTTTCTTT.

This clonotype turned up a few times. The chain carries TRBV12-3 or TRBV12-4 and TRBJ1-1, with 10 bases aligning to TRBD1. The CDR3 runs to 16 residues. V shed 5 bases, J shed 0 bases, and the junction held 6 bases outside the gene matches. The CDR3 bases are TGTGCCAGCAGTCCAAGACAGGGGGCCGTGAACACTGAAGCTTTCTTT. Amino acids: CASSPRQGAVNTEAFF.

This clonotype was recorded at least ten times. The gene calls are TRBV27 and TRBJ1-1, with D perhaps matching TRBD1 (5 bases). Germline values: CDR1 MNHEY, CDR2 SMNVEV (reference sequence). The CDR3 runs 16 residues. The germline V and J ends were trimmed by 3 bases and 4 bases, with 18 bases remaining between them. CDR3 DNA sequence: TGTGCCAGCAGTTTTCGGGGGTTCTCTGAAGGCACTGAAGCTTTCTTT. Protein sequence: CASSFRGFSEGTEAFF.

The chain combines TRBV12-3 or TRBV12-4 with TRBJ1-1; a weak D match, TRBD1 (6 bases). Trimming pared 4 bases from V and 7 bases from J, leaving 10 bases between. The CDR3 spans 12 residues. CDR3 sequence (DNA): TGTGCCAGCAGTTCCGAGGGGGGTGAAGCTTTCTTT. It specifies CASSSEGGEAFF.

The gene calls are TRBV30 and TRBJ1-1; weak D call: TRBD1 (5 bases). The CDR3 covers 12 residues. Germline V gives CDR1 GTSNPN, CDR2 SVGIG (reference sequence). Trimming left V 5 bases short and J 1 base short, with 8 bases between. This CDR3 reads CAWGRGNTEAFF. CDR3 nucleotides: TGTGCCTGGGGAAGGGGGAACACTGAAGCTTTCTTT.

This clonotype came up a few times. This sequence joins TRBV30 and TRBJ2-3; 9 nucleotides agree with TRBD2. The V gene end was trimmed by 1 base and the J gene end by 3 bases; junction bases not matched to a gene: 8. The length of the CDR3 is 16 residues. Germline lookup yields CDR1 GTSNPN and CDR2 SVGIG (reference sequence). The CDR3 loop is CAWSGASGMGTDTQYF. The CDR3 DNA is TGTGCCTGGAGTGGGGCTAGCGGGATGGGTACAGATACGCAGTATTTT.

This clonotype was counted a few times. The chain carries TRBV10-3 and TRBJ2-3; D is ambiguous. V was clipped by 3 bases and J by 0 bases, with 7 bases between them. The CDR3 totals 14 residues. Germline V lookup: CDR1 ENHRY, CDR2 SYGVKD. Here the CDR3 reads CAISDAGSTDTQYF. As DNA, the CDR3 is TGTGCCATCAGTGATGCTGGTAGCACAGATACGCAGTATTTT.